This TCR beta chain was documented in a study of cytomegalovirus exposure and HLA in healthy donors. Only in-frame clones appear in the TCRdb table, and some are missing; sequencing was by immunoSEQ multiplex PCR. The repertoire consists of some 110,000 clones, with approximately 89% occurring once and the leading ten covering approximately 2%. There are 18 residues in the CDR3. The J segment lost 0 bases and the V segment lost 6 bases, leaving 15 bases of the junction unmatched. Germline V gives CDR1 LNHDA, CDR2 SQIVND (reference sequence). The receptor was derived from a man aged 18 to 30 in good health and CMV-seronegative. Material for sequencing was PBMCs. V and J are TRBV19 and TRBJ1-1; the match to TRBD1 covers 8 bases. The CDR3, as DNA: TGTGCCAGTAGCTGGACAGGGCCTGAAACGAGGATGAACACTGAAGCTTTCTTT. Translation: CASSWTGPETRMNTEAFF.